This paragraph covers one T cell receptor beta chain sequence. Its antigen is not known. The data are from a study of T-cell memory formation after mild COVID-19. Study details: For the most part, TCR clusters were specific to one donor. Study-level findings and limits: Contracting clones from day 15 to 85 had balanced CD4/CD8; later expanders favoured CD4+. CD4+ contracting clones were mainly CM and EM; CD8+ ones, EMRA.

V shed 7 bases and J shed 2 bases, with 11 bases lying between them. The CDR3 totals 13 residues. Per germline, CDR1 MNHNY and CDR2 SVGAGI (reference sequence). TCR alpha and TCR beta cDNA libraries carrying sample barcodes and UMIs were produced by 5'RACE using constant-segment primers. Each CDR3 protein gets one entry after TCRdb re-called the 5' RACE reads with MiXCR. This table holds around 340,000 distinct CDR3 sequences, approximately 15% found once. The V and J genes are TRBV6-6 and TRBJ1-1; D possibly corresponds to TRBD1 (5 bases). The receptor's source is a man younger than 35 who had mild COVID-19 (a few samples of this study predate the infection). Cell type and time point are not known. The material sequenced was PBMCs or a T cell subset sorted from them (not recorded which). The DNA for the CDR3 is TGTGCCAGCACGGCAGGGCCTAACACTGAAGCTTTCTTT. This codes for CASTAGPNTEAFF.